The TCR beta chain under discussion was sequenced for a study of shared clonotypes between healthy human individuals. Study as a whole: A donor's plate count was three for CD4 naive and three for CD4 memory; CD8 naive had two and CD8 memory one.

CD45RO-negative, CCR7-selected cells formed the naive CD8 fraction, which excluded terminally differentiated effector memory CD45RA+ cells. V lost 3 bases and J lost 0, with 6 bases in between. This CDR3 spans 13 amino acids. Germline loops: CDR1 SEHNR, CDR2 FQNEAQ (reference sequence). To note about this clone: This sample includes further DNA sequences coding for the same CDR3.

How the authors handled the data: ImmunoSEQ junction-only sequences lacked quality scores, so their filtering differed. Only in-frame clones appear in the TCRdb table, and some are missing; sequencing was by immunoSEQ multiplex PCR. V and J calls and clone size are those listed in that table; D and trimming were worked out from the DNA. The table shows about 680,000 clones, with 92% occurring only once. The sequence came from a man between 25 and 39 years old in good health. The chain carries TRBV7-9 and TRBJ2-7, with a weak D call TRBD2 (5 bases). Sequenced: naive CD8+ T cells sorted from blood. The CDR3: CASSLDSSYEQYF. The CDR3 DNA sequence: TGTGCCAGCAGCTTGGACTCCTCCTACGAGCAGTACTTC. The full variable domain, completed using reference TRBV7-9 and TRBJ2-7, is DTGVSQNPRHKITKRGQNVTFRCDPISEHNRLYWYRQTLGQGPEFLTYFQNEAQLEKSRLLSDRFSAERPKGSFSTLEIQRTEQGDSAMYLCASSLDSSYEQYFGPGTRLTVT.